This entry concerns a single T cell receptor (beta chain). These data are taken from a study of cytomegalovirus exposure and HLA in healthy donors. PCR involved 60 Vbeta and 13 Jbeta primers. The method was immunoSEQ multiplex PCR; TCRdb's version includes in-frame clones alone and lacks a portion of them. The data show 100,000 to 150,000 clones, with around 67% seen just once and 2.1% held by the top ten. The CDR3 is 14 residues long. With V trimmed by 4 bases and J by 3 bases, 7 bases remained unmatched. Per the germline V gene, CDR1 is SGHNT and CDR2 is YYREEE (reference sequence). This TCR came from a woman in her 40s in good health and CMV-seropositive. The specimen sequenced was PBMCs. V is TRBV5-4 and J is TRBJ2-7; 7 bases are a match to TRBD2. The DNA for the CDR3 is TGTGCCAGCAGCCATCCGAGCGGGAACTACGAGCAGTACTTC. Protein sequence: CASSHPSGNYEQYF.